Each of the 17 T cell receptor beta chains below was sequenced from the same sample in a study of Ad26.COV2.S vaccination and SARS-CoV-2 variants. Some clones are missing from TCRdb's copy, which holds only in-frame ones; the method was immunoSEQ multiplex PCR. The table lists 350,000 to 500,000 clones, 88% of them singletons, with 3.6% in the top ten. Regarding treatment: approximately 18 received Ad26.COV2.S at low or high dose, single or two shots; roughly five received placebo; per-sample allocation not given. It was on day 63 after the first vaccine or placebo injection that samples were taken. Sample: peripheral blood, taken in a trial of Ad26.COV2.S vaccine versus placebo. The source of these receptors is a person aged 18-60 years who received the Ad26.COV2.S COVID-19 vaccine or a placebo.

The rearrangement links TRBV15 to TRBJ1-4; weak D call: TRBD1 (6 bases). Germline-derived CDR1 and CDR2 are LNHNV and YYDKDF (reference sequence). The CDR3 is made up of 16 amino acids. V was cut by 0 bases and J by 4 bases, with 12 bases left in between. CDR3: CATSRDLDSRNEKLFF. CDR3 nucleotides: TGTGCCACCAGCAGAGATCTGGACAGCCGTAATGAAAAACTGTTTTTT.

V and J are TRBV10-1 and TRBJ1-5, with 7 bases identical to TRBD1. The J segment lost 3 bases and the V segment lost 2 bases, leaving 4 bases of the junction unmatched. Germline lookup yields CDR1 WNHNN and CDR2 SYGVQD (reference sequence). The CDR3 runs to 15 residues. Written as DNA, the CDR3 is TGCGCCAGCAGTGAGCCGACAGGGCCCAATCAGCCCCAGCATTTT. Translated, it gives CASSEPTGPNQPQHF.

The chain has TRBV6-6 and TRBJ2-7; D might be TRBD1 (5 bases). This CDR3 is 12 amino acids long. Trimming removed 5 bases at V and 1 base at J, with 6 bases between. Germline assignment: CDR1 MNHNY and CDR2 SVGAGI (reference sequence). The CDR3 coding sequence is TGTGCCAGCAGTCCAGGGTCCTACGAGCAGTACTTC. Translating gives CASSPGSYEQYF.

The CDR3 sequence: CASSLLRRPTGNSTGELFF. The CDR3 coding sequence is TGTGCCAGCTCACTTTTGCGACGGCCTACTGGAAACTCAACCGGGGAGCTGTTTTTT. V and J are TRBV18 and TRBJ2-2; D unclear. CDR1 is KGHSH, CDR2 LQKENI, per germline. Trimming took 4 bases from V and 5 from J, leaving 26 bases between them. The CDR3 spans 19 residues.

The chain recombines TRBV20-1 with TRBJ1-1, with D perhaps TRBD1 (6 bases). V shed 4 bases and J shed 0 bases, with 15 bases lying between them. The V gene's germline CDR1 is DFQATT and CDR2 SNEGSKA (reference sequence). CDR3 length: 15 residues. The CDR3, as DNA: TGCAGTGCTACTGACCCTGGGGGCCTGAACACTGAAGCTTTCTTT. The encoded protein is CSATDPGGLNTEAFF.

This clone was picked up many times. This chain uses TRBV4-1 with TRBJ2-7; D is ambiguous. The CDR3 is made up of 15 amino acids. The germline V gene encodes CDR1 MGHRA and CDR2 YSYEKL. The ends were cut back, 1 base at V and 2 bases at J, with 12 bases in the middle. The CDR3 region has the DNA TGCGCCAGCAGCCAAGCCCAGTTCTCAACCTACGAGCAGTACTTC. Encoded protein: CASSQAQFSTYEQYF.

The rearrangement joins TRBV7-9 to TRBJ2-3; TRBD1 matches 8 bases. CDR1 is SEHNR and CDR2 is FQNEAQ in the germline V gene (reference sequence). CDR3 length: 14 residues. After removal of 5 bases from V and 6 bases from J, the junction contained 7 bases not matched to a gene. The CDR3 sequence is CASSRGTGRDTQYF. The CDR3 DNA reads as TGTGCCAGCAGCAGGGGGACAGGCAGGGATACGCAGTATTTT.

The chain couples TRBV10-3 to TRBJ1-5; no firm D call. CDR3 size: 14 residues. Germline assignment: CDR1 ENHRY and CDR2 SYGVKD. V shed 10 bases and J shed 2 bases, with 15 bases lying between them. The CDR3: CASRYPDRNQPQHF. In DNA, the CDR3 is TGTGCCAGTCGGTACCCGGATCGCAATCAGCCCCAGCATTTT.

The chain employs TRBV15 and TRBJ1-5, with TRBD1 identical over 7 bases. Germline V lookup: CDR1 LNHNV, CDR2 YYDKDF (reference sequence). After removal of 0 bases from V and 7 bases from J, the junction contained 6 bases not matched to a gene. This CDR3 spans 15 amino acids. CDR3 protein: CATSRDDRVGQPQHF. The CDR3 nucleotides read TGTGCCACCAGCAGAGACGACAGGGTTGGACAGCCCCAGCATTTT.

The rearrangement uses TRBV3-1 (or the pseudogene TRBV3-2) and TRBJ2-5, with D perhaps matching TRBD2 (5 bases). Germline V gene data show CDR1 as LGHDT and CDR2 as YNNKEL (reference sequence). The ends were cut back, 3 bases at V and 7 bases at J, with 9 bases in the middle. The CDR3 runs 12 residues. The CDR3 here is CASSQTRGTQYF. In DNA form, the CDR3 reads TGTGCCAGCAGCCAGACTCGGGGGACCCAGTACTTC.

This sequence joins TRBV7-9 and TRBJ1-1, with 7 positions matching TRBD1. The germline V gene encodes CDR1 SEHNR and CDR2 FQNEAQ (reference sequence). There are 16 residues in the CDR3. J gave up 4 bases and V 5 bases, and 13 bases lay outside the gene matches. The chain's CDR3 is CASSPMGQFRGTEAFF. CDR3 in DNA: TGTGCCAGCAGCCCTATGGGACAGTTCCGGGGCACTGAAGCTTTCTTT.

The V gene is TRBV5-1, the J gene TRBJ2-2, with 7 bases identical to TRBD1. Germline V CDR1 and CDR2: SGHRS, YFSETQ. CDR3 length: 17 amino acids. V gave up 0 bases and J gave up 0 bases; unmatched junction bases: 5. Here the CDR3 reads CASSLGDRISNTGELFF. In nucleotides, the CDR3 is TGCGCCAGCAGCTTGGGGGACAGAATCTCGAACACCGGGGAGCTGTTTTTT. The complete variable domain, with remaining parts taken from reference TRBV5-1 and TRBJ2-2, reads KAGVTQTPRYLIKTRGQQVTLSCSPISGHRSVSWYQQTPGQGLQFLFEYFSETQRNKGNFPGRFSGRQFSNSRSEMNVSTLELGDSALYLCASSLGDRISNTGELFFGEGSRLTVL.

The chain recombines TRBV21-1 with TRBJ1-4. TRBV21-1 constitutes a pseudogene. The CDR3 sequence is 16 residues long. The CDR3 loop is CASSIPDRTTNEKLFF. The CDR3 DNA reads as TGTGCCAGCAGCATACCGGACCGAACAACTAATGAAAAACTGTTTTTT.

The chain has TRBV5-6 and TRBJ2-1; 7 nucleotides line up with TRBD2. Germline CDR1 and CDR2: SGHDT and YYEEEE. With V trimmed by 4 bases and J by 8 bases, 9 bases remained unmatched. This CDR3 has 14 residues. The CDR3 spells CASSPGPGGYEQFF. Written as DNA, the CDR3 is TGTGCCAGCAGCCCGGGACCGGGAGGATATGAGCAGTTCTTC.

This clone appeared a few times. CDR3 in amino acids: CASSYIGQGPETQYF. Here the CDR3 DNA reads TGTGCCAGCAGTTACATCGGACAGGGGCCGGAGACCCAGTACTTC. J is TRBJ2-5 and V is TRBV6-2 or TRBV6-3; 9 nucleotides agree with TRBD1. Germline V lookup: CDR1 MNHEY, CDR2 SVGEGT. The CDR3 is 15 residues long. V gave up 2 bases and J gave up 5 bases; unmatched junction bases: 6.

The CDR3 DNA reads TGTGCCAGCAGTCCTTCGTTTGCCCAAGAGACCCAGTACTTC. This encodes CASSPSFAQETQYF. V and J are TRBV6-5 and TRBJ2-5; the D is unclear. V was shortened by 5 bases and J by 1 base, with 11 bases between the two germline ends. The germline CDR1 and CDR2 sequences are MNHEY and SVGAGI. The CDR3 runs to 14 residues.

The chain combines TRBV3-1 (or the pseudogene TRBV3-2) with TRBJ1-2; 8 bases are a match to TRBD1. The CDR3 sequence is 14 residues long. Germline trimming cut 2 bases from V and 4 bases from J; bases unmatched to any gene: 3. From germline, CDR1 is LGHDT and CDR2 YNNKEL (reference sequence). CDR3 in DNA: TGTGCCAGCAGCCAAACCGGGACAGGCTATGGCTACACCTTC. It specifies CASSQTGTGYGYTF.